The following is a TCR beta chain sequence with its context. These data are taken from a study of CD8 T cells in Susac syndrome. This CDR3 has 15 amino acids. The germline CDR1 and CDR2 sequences are SGHTA and FQGTGA. V was pared by 5 bases and J by 4 bases, with 17 bases between. The RNA, roughly 0.45 to 1 ug, was put through reverse transcription using random hexamers. TCRdb processed the immunoSEQ multiplex PCR reads anew with MiXCR; each CDR3 protein has one entry. The sample holds 170,000 or so distinct CDR3 sequences; approximately 93% are singletons and the top ten take 0.09% to 0.1%. The rearrangement joins TRBV7-3 to TRBJ1-1; a weak D match, TRBD1 (5 bases). This clonotype was sampled from a human donor with multiple sclerosis. The sequenced sample was CD4+ T cells from PBMCs. The CDR3 sequence is CASSPSGVGGTEAFF. DNA for the CDR3: TGTGCCAGCAGCCCCTCGGGGGTAGGAGGCACTGAAGCTTTCTTT.